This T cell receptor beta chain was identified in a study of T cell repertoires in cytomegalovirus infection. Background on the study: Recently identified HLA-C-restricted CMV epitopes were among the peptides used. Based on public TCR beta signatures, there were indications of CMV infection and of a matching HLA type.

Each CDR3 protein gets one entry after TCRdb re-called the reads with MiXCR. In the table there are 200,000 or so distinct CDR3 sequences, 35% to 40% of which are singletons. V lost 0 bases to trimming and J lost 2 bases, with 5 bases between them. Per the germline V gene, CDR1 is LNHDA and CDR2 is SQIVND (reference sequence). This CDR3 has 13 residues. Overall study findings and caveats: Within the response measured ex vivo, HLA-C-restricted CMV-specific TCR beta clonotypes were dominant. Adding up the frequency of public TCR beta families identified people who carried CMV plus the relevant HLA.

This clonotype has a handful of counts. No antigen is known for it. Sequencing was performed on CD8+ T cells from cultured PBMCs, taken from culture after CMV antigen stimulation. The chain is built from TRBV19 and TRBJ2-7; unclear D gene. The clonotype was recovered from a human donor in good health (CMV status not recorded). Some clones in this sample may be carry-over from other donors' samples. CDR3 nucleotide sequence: TGTGCCAGTAGTATAGATGTAACCTACGAGCAGTACTTC. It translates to CASSIDVTYEQYF.